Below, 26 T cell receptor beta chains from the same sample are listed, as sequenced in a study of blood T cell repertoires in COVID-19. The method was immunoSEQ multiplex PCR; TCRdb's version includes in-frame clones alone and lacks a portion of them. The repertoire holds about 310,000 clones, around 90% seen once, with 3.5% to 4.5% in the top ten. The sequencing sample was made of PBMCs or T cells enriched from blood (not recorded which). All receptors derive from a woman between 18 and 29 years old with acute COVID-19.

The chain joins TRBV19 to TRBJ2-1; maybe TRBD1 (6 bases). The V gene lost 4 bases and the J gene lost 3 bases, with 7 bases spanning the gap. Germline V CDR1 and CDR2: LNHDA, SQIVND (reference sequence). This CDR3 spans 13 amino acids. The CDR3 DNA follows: TGTGCCAGTAGTAGGGGACACTACAATGAGCAGTTCTTC. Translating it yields CASSRGHYNEQFF.

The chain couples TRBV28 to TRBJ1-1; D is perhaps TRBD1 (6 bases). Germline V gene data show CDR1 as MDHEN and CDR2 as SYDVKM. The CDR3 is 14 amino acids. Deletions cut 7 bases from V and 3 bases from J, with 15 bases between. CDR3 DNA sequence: TGTGCCAGCACCTTTGGAGACAGGTACACTGAAGCTTTCTTT. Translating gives CASTFGDRYTEAFF.

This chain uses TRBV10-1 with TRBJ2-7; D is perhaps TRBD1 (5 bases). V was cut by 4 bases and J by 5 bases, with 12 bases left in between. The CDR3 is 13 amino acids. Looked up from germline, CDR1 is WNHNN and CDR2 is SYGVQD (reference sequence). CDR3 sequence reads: CASSGGIPDEQYF. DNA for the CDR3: TGCGCCAGCAGTGGGGGCATCCCCGACGAGCAGTACTTC.

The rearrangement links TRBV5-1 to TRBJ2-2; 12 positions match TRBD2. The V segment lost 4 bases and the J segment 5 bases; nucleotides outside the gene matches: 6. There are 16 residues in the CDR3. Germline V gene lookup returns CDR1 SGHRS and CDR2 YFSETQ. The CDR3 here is CASSPGLAGETGELFF. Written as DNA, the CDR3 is TGCGCCAGCAGCCCGGGACTAGCGGGTGAAACCGGGGAGCTGTTTTTT.

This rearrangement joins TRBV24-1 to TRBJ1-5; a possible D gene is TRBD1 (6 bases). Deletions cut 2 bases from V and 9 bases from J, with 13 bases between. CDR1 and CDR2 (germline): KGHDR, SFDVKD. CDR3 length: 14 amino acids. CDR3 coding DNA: TGTGCCACCAGTGATTACAGGGAAACGCGGCCCCAGCATTTT. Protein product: CATSDYRETRPQHF.

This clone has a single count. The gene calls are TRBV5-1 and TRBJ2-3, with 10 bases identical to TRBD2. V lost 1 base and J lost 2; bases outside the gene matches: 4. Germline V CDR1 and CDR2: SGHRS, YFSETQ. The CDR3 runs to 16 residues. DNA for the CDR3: TGCGCCAGCAGCTTGAGGCTAGCGGGAGACACAGATACGCAGTATTTT. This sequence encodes CASSLRLAGDTDTQYF. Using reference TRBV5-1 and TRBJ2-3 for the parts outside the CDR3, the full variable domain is KAGVTQTPRYLIKTRGQQVTLSCSPISGHRSVSWYQQTPGQGLQFLFEYFSETQRNKGNFPGRFSGRQFSNSRSEMNVSTLELGDSALYLCASSLRLAGDTDTQYFGPGTRLTVL.

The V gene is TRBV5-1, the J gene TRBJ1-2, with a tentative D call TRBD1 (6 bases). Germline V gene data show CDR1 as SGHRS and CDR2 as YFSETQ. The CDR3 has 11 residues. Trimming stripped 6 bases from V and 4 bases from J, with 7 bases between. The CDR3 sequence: CASTGAYGYTF. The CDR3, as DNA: TGCGCCAGCACAGGGGCCTATGGCTACACCTTC.

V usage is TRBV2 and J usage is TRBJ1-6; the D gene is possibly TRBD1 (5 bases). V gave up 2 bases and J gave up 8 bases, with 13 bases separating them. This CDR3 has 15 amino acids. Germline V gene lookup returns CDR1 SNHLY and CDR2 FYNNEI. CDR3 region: CASSEQGILDSPLHF. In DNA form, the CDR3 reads TGTGCCAGCAGTGAACAGGGCATACTCGATTCACCCCTCCACTTT.

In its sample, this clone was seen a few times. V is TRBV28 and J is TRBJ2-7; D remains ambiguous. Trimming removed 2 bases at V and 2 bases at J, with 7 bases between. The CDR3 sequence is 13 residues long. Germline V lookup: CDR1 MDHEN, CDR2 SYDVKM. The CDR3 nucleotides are TGTGCCAGCAGTTTACAGATAACCTACGAGCAGTACTTC. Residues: CASSLQITYEQYF.

CDR3 loop: CASSQDLSGGHLHF. The DNA of the CDR3 is TGCGCCAGCAGCCAAGATTTGTCAGGGGGCCACCTCCACTTT. The gene calls are TRBV4-1 and TRBJ1-6, with 8 bases fitting TRBD1. J lost 15 bases, V lost 0 bases, and 7 bases had no gene match. The germline gives CDR1 MGHRA, CDR2 YSYEKL. The CDR3 has 14 residues.

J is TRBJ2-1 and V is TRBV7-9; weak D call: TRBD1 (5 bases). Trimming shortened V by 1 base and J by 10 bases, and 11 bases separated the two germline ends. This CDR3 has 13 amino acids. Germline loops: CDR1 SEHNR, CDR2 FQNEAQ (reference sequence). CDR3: CASSLVQGREQFF. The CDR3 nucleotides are TGTGCCAGCAGCTTAGTGCAGGGAAGGGAGCAGTTCTTC.

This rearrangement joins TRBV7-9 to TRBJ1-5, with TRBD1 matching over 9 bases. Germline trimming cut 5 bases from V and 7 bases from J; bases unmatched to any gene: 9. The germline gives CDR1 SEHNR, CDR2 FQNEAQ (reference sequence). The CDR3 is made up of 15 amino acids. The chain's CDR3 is CASSQWTGVNQPQHF. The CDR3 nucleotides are TGTGCCAGCAGCCAATGGACAGGGGTGAACCAGCCCCAGCATTTT.

The CDR3 nucleotides are TGTGCCAGCAGCTTGGTGTGGCGGCAAGAGACCCAGTACTTC. Its protein product is CASSLVWRQETQYF. This chain uses TRBV5-8 with TRBJ2-5; D not resolved. V was trimmed by 0 bases and J by 2 bases, leaving 8 bases between them. Germline-derived CDR1 and CDR2 are SGHTS and YDEGEE. CDR3 size: 14 residues.

The CDR3 nucleotides read TGTGCCAGCACAGGGGGCCCCCCTATGAGCTACACCTTC. It specifies CASTGGPPMSYTF. V gene TRBV2 combines with J gene TRBJ1-2, with 8 bases matching TRBD1. Per the germline V gene, CDR1 is SNHLY and CDR2 is FYNNEI. The CDR3 contains 13 residues. The J segment lost 9 bases and the V segment lost 7 bases, leaving 10 bases of the junction unmatched. Using reference TRBV2 and TRBJ1-2 for the parts outside the CDR3, the full variable domain is EPEVTQTPSHQVTQMGQEVILRCVPISNHLYFYWYRQILGQKVEFLVSFYNNEISEKSEIFDDQFSVERPDGSNFTLKIRSTKLEDSAMYFCASTGGPPMSYTFGSGTRLTVV.

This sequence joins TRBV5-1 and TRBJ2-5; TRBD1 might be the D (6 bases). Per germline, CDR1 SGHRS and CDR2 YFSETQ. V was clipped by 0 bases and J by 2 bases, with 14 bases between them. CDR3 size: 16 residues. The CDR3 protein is CASSLDTRTAQETQYF. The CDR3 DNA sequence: TGCGCCAGCAGCTTGGATACAAGGACAGCTCAAGAGACCCAGTACTTC.

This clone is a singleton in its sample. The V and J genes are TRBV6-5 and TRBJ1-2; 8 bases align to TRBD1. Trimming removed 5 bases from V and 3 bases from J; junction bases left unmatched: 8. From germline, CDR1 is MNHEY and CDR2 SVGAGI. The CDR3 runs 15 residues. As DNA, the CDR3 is TGTGCCAGCAGTACTATTCGGACAGGGCACTATGGCTACACCTTC. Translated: CASSTIRTGHYGYTF.

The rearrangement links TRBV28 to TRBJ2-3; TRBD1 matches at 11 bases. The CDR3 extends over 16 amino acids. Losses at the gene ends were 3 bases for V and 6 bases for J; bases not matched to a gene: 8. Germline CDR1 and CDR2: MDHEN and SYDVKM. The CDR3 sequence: CASSFAGQGGQDTQYF. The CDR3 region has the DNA TGTGCCAGCAGTTTCGCGGGACAGGGGGGACAGGATACGCAGTATTTT.

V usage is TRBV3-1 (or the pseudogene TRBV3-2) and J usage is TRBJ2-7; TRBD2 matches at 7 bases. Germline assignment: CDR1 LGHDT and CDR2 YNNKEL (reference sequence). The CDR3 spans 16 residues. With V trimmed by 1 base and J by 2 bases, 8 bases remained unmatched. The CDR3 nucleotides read TGTGCCAGCAGCCAAGGGTCGTGGACTAGAACCTACGAGCAGTACTTC. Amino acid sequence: CASSQGSWTRTYEQYF.

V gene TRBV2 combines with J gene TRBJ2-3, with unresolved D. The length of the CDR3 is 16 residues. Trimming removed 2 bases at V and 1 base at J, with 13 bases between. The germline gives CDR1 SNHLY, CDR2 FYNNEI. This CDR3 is CASSESGSLGTDTQYF. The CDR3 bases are TGTGCCAGCAGTGAAAGTGGCTCCCTGGGCACAGATACGCAGTATTTT.

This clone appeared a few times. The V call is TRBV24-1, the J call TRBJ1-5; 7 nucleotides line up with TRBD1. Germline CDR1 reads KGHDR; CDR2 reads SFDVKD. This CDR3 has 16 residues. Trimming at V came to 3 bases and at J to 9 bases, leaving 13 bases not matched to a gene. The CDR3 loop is CATSDLGDSPQWPQHF. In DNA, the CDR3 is TGTGCCACCAGTGATCTGGGGGACAGCCCTCAATGGCCCCAGCATTTT.

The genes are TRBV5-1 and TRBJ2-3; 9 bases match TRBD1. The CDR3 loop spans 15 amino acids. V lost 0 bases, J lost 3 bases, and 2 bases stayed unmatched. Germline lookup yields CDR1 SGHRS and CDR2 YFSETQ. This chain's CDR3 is CASSLAGQGTDTQYF. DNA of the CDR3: TGCGCCAGCAGCTTGGCGGGACAGGGTACAGATACGCAGTATTTT.

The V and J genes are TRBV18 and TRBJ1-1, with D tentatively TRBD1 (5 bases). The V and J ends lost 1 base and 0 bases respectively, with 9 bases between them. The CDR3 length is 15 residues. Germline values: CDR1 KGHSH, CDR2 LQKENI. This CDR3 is CASSPQEGLNTEAFF. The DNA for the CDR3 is TGTGCCAGCTCACCACAGGAGGGACTGAACACTGAAGCTTTCTTT.

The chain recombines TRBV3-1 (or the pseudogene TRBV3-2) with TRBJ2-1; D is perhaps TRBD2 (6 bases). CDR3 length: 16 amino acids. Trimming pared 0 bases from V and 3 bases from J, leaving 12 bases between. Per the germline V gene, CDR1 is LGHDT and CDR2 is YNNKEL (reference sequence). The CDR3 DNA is TGTGCCAGCAGCCAAGAGATGACTAGAGTCTACAATGAGCAGTTCTTC. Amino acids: CASSQEMTRVYNEQFF.

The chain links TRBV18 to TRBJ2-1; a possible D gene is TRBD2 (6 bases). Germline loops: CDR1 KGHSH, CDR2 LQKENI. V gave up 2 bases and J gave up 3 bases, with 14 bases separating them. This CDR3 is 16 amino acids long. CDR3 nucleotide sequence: TGTGCCAGCTCACCAAGATTAGCGGCATACTACAATGAGCAGTTCTTC. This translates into CASSPRLAAYYNEQFF.

The CDR3, as DNA: TGTGCCAGCACCCCCCGCGGCCAAGAGACCCAGTACTTC. Translated: CASTPRGQETQYF. V gene TRBV3-1 (or the pseudogene TRBV3-2) combines with J gene TRBJ2-5, with D uncertain. This CDR3 is 13 amino acids long. CDR1 is LGHDT and CDR2 is YNNKEL in the germline V gene (reference sequence). Trimming removed 7 bases from V and 1 base from J, with 10 bases in between.

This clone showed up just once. CDR3 region: CASSLGSGGSYEQYF. The DNA of the CDR3 is TGTGCCAGCAGTTTGGGGTCAGGGGGCTCCTACGAGCAGTACTTC. The rearrangement uses TRBV28 and TRBJ2-7; 7 bases line up with TRBD1. The length of the CDR3 is 15 residues. Germline V gene lookup returns CDR1 MDHEN and CDR2 SYDVKM. Trimming at V came to 3 bases and at J to 0 bases, leaving 5 bases not matched to a gene.